This TCR beta chain emerged from a study of cytomegalovirus exposure and HLA in healthy donors (dated by TCRdb to between 2016 and 2019). In terms of the full investigation: An earlier analysis of approximately 600 of the donors reported roughly 270 Gb of sequence data and 120 million or so unique TCR beta sequences from around 200 million T cells. Rather than using new phenotypic data, the later analysis identified candidate immune exposures from TCR beta sequences and from how often those sequences occurred across donors. A separate validation cohort of roughly 110 different subjects was used in addition to the 666-subject first cohort. The study used immunosequencing to profile the T cell repertoires of hundreds of subjects and linked those repertoires to cytomegalovirus serostatus. Donor age, sex, ethnicity and CMV serostatus were compiled alongside the repertoire data. Both class I and class II loci were covered by HLA typing, at four-digit resolution. An earlier analysis of approximately 640 of the donors applied high-throughput TCR beta sequencing to assess whether each TCR beta V gene segment acted as functional or pseudogenic. The number of donors typed differed by locus, with about 629-630 for A, B, C, DRB1 and DQB1, around 500 for DQA1, over 600 for DPA1, and around 460 for DPB1. Approximately 300 gigabases of sequencing data and tens of millions of unique TCR sequences were included in an early release covering 550 to 800 HLA-typed donors. All discovery cohort repertoires had been generated on a single sequencing platform. Across about 380 genotyped donors of the cohort, an average of about 220,000 unique TCR beta nucleotide sequences per donor were sequenced, and around 20% of those sequences were non-productive. Among the roughly 400 genotyped donors, about 83% belonged to the genetic ancestry cluster associated with self-reported Caucasian donors. The study aimed to test whether signatures of past pathogen exposure could be identified by cataloging public T cell receptors. Because of strong linkage in the cohort, roughly five DR-DQ haplotypes were treated as single units for association and clustering. A later genetic analysis used genome-wide SNP genotypes for about three fifths of the 666 donors, treating that subset as a discovery cohort. In a later analysis, previously published TCR beta repertoires from 550 to 750 donors were re-analyzed and high-resolution HLA genotyping was added so that TCR occurrence patterns could be studied. To predict cytomegalovirus infection status, the study combined high-throughput TCR immunosequencing, statistical association of individual TCRs with disease status, and machine learning. Study-wide conclusions, independent of this receptor: Correlated functional status among segregating V segments might be attributable to linkage disequilibrium, but an unknown experimental factor could not be ruled out. When HLA alleles, especially DR and DQ, strongly co-occurred, attributing TCR associations to individual alleles was difficult. The 87-base-pair reads could not distinguish some IMGT-functional V segments, including TRBV6-2 and TRBV6-3, so those segments were excluded. Across donors, most TCR sequences were observed very rarely, whereas some public TCRs were present in many individuals. Because HLA typing was missing for some donors at each locus, association tests included only the typed subset. In vitro tests confirmed that a few of the cytomegalovirus-associated TCR beta chains recognize cytomegalovirus antigens. In a later analysis, the rate of TCR association differed among HLA loci, with DRB1 alleles having the most associated TCRs and HLA-C alleles having the fewest. The only immune exposure information available for the cohort was CMV serostatus. Over 15 rarely observed V segments, including chromosome 9 orphons, were excluded from the earlier analysis of about 610 of the donors because counts were too low. A later genetic analysis associated a missense DCLRE1C variant with V-gene and J-gene trimming of TCR beta chains, and an independent cohort replicated the association. A total of 150 to 200 TCR beta chains were listed by the study as associated with cytomegalovirus. In a later analysis, several top co-occurrence clusters were reported to appear linked to parvovirus B19, influenza, CMV and Epstein-Barr virus. The classifier was reported to diagnose cytomegalovirus status with high specificity and sensitivity in both the original cohort and the validation cohort. In a later analysis, 15,000 to 20,000 TCR beta sequences were associated with specific HLA alleles at a false discovery rate of 0.05. In a later analysis, most CMV-associated TCR beta chains were found to appear HLA-restricted, with HLA associations seemingly driven largely by CMV exposure. In a later analysis, HLA-associated TCR beta chains showed more clonal expansion and lower generation probabilities than non-associated chains that were equally common. A further reported finding was that TCR beta sequences accurately predicted the HLA-A and HLA-B alleles for most subjects in the first cohort. According to a later genetic analysis, donors in an Asian-associated ancestry cluster had fewer N-insertions in productive TCRs than the approximately 690-donor mean. The cohort was sequenced for TCR beta chains only, and without alpha or paired-chain data the features that could be detected were limited. A group of highly shared sequence variants was considered likely to be a technical artifact of the sequencing pipeline. According to the authors, the approach could potentially be generalized to other disease states and immunological phenotypes. An earlier analysis of 587 of the donors showed that most TCR beta V segments appeared in productive rearrangements either about 90% or about 30% of the time, which broadly matched IMGT annotations. Presence/absence analyses assumed roughly uniform sequencing depth across donors, an assumption that may not hold.

The cohort was made up of about 670 healthy bone marrow donors. At the time of sampling, every cohort member was nominally healthy, though immune exposures that went unrecorded were likely present. The donor tested CMV seronegative, placing the donor among the 352 seronegative members of the cohort. A peripheral blood sample was provided by each donor, and peripheral blood mononuclear cells were used for TCR beta sequencing. Genomic DNA was extracted from the blood cell samples with the Qiagen DNeasy Blood Extraction Kit. The library was built by means of the immunoSEQ multiplex PCR assay. For the multiplex PCR, a mixture combining 60 forward primers for TCR Vbeta segments and 13 reverse primers for TCR Jbeta segments was used. The CDR3 region of rearranged TCR beta genes was amplified from genomic DNA with a multiplex PCR assay. The amplified TCR beta libraries were sequenced on the Illumina HiSeq System as 87-base-pair reads. Per the source publication's procedure: A later analysis counted some 74 million unique TCR beta chains across the 700 or so repertoires, and 9 million to 14 million of these chains were shared by at least two donors. Raw reads were error-corrected and collapsed into unique sequences with a nearest-neighbor algorithm that merged closely related sequences to remove PCR and sequencing errors. CDR3 sequences were aligned to IMGT reference sequences to assign V, D and J gene segments. For a sequence to be retained, at least a six-nucleotide match to both a V gene segment and a J gene segment was required. A rearrangement was called productive if the CDR3 had no stop codons and remained in frame with V and J, and every other rearrangement was called non-productive. CDR3 was defined by IMGT convention, running from the second conserved V-encoded cysteine to the conserved J-encoded phenylalanine. Sequences without an unambiguous match to a single V gene segment were excluded from the earlier analysis of approximately 560 of the donors. In an earlier analysis of 587 of the donors, a V segment was called functional when productive rearrangements were above 56.7%, and segregating when the standard deviation between donors exceeded 5%. A statistical classification framework was built to diagnose cytomegalovirus status from the catalog of TCR beta chain sequences. In a later analysis, TCR nucleotide sequences were compared against IMGT/GENE-DB human TR gene sequences so that V and J genes could be assigned. Using the TCRdist pipeline, a later analysis assigned CDR3 sequences along with most-parsimonious VDJ recombination scenarios. In a later analysis, each TCR beta chain was defined by its CDR3 amino acid sequence together with its V-gene family, and reads without a unique V-gene family were excluded. In a later analysis, 500 to 700 highly shared, low-generation-probability nucleotide sequences were removed to address suspected cross-contamination and a sequencing artifact. For each public chain, a later analysis derived a clonal expansion index from normalized ranks of inferred template counts within each repertoire. Generation probabilities in a later analysis came from a VDJ recombination model fitted to out-of-frame rearrangements, and those results were checked against IGoR. Hypergeometric tests were used in a later analysis to score TCR-TCR, TCR-HLA and TCR-CMV co-occurrence, with a repertoire-size bias correction applied to the TCR pairs. In a later analysis, false discovery rates were estimated by permuting HLA or CMV assignments 20 times. A later analysis grouped co-occurring TCRs with DBSCAN, adding TCRdist sequence similarity when clustering within HLA-allele-positive subsets. Co-occurrence clustering excluded repertoires with fewer than 30,000 or more than 120,000 public chains, plus five with anomalous nucleotide sharing. The source is immuneACCESS, and TCRdb retained only in-frame sequences with V and J called. Part of the clones is not carried over; for the studies checked, unresolved V genes explain less than half of this, and the remainder is unexplained. V, J and clone size derive from that table, while D and trimming were established from the DNA sequence. This sample holds 140,000 to 150,000 clones; about three quarters were observed only once. The leading ten clones occupy around 3.6% of the sample.

In this sample, this clone turned up a few times. No cognate antigen has been identified for it. Qualities for individual bases were not recorded, and no much larger clone is one base off. After removal of 8 bases from V and 2 bases from J, the junction retains 5 bases not matched to a gene. Spanning cysteine to phenylalanine, the CDR3 consists of 14 amino acids. This entry keeps only the CDR3 DNA: 42 bases, framed from base 1. Per the germline V gene, SGHTA is the CDR1 and FQGTGA is the CDR2. The receptor comes from a male donor in good health and CMV-seronegative. The chain is encoded by TRBV7-3 joined to TRBJ2-1; 8 bases in the junction line up with TRBD2. Sequenced: PBMCs. The DNA sequence is TGTGCCAGCGGTCCGGGACTAGCCTACAATGAGCAGTTCTTC. This gives the protein CASGPGLAYNEQFF.